This T cell receptor (beta chain) was recorded in a study of T-cell reconstitution after alpha-beta-depleted transplantation in children. Study-level results: Several hundred expanded graft clones reportedly supplied alpha-beta T cells about two months after transplant.

The CDR3 has 18 residues. V lost 2 bases and J lost 3; bases outside the gene matches: 9. CDR1 is ENHRY and CDR2 is SYGVKD in the germline V gene. The TCRbeta library incorporated unique molecular identifiers. TCRdb reanalysed the PCR reads using MiXCR and keeps one entry per CDR3 protein. The repertoire holds 130,000 or so distinct CDR3 sequences, with about a tenth as singletons. In this sample, this clonotype turned up a few times. Its specificity is unknown. The sample was PBMCs, mostly from graft donor cells, taken 180 days after TCRalphabeta/CD19-depleted stem cell transplant. V usage is TRBV10-3 and J usage is TRBJ2-4, with 11 bases identical to TRBD1. The TCR sequence derives from a girl under three years old who had a stem cell transplant for combined immunodeficiency, so the T cells may come from the graft donor. The CDR3 spells CAISERGDRGGSKNIQYF. Here the CDR3 DNA reads TGTGCCATCAGTGAGCGAGGGGACAGGGGGGGTAGCAAAAACATTCAGTACTTC.